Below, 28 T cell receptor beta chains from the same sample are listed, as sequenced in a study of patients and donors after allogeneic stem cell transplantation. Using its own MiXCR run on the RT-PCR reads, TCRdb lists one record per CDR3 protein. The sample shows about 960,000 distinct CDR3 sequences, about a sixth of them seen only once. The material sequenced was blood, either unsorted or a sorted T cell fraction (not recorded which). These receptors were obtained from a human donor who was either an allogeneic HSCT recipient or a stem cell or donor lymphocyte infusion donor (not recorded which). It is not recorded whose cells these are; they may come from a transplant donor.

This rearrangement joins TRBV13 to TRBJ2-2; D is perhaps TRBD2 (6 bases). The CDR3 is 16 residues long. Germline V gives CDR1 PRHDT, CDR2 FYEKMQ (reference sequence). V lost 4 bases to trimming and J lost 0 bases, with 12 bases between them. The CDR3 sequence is CASSSVRRANTGELFF. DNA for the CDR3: TGTGCCAGCAGCTCGGTTCGGAGGGCGAACACCGGGGAGCTGTTTTTT.

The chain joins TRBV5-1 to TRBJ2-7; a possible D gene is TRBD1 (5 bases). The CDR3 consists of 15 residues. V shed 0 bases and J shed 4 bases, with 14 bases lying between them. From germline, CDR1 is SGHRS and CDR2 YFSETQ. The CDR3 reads CASSLEARDYYEQYF. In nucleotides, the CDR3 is TGCGCCAGCAGCTTGGAGGCCAGGGATTATTACGAGCAGTACTTC.

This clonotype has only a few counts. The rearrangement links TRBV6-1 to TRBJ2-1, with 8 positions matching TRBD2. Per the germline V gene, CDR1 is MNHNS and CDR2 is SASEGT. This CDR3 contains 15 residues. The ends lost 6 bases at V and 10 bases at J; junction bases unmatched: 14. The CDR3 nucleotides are TGTGCCAGCAGCCCCATTAGCGGGGCCACCGGGGAGCAGTTCTTC. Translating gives CASSPISGATGEQFF.

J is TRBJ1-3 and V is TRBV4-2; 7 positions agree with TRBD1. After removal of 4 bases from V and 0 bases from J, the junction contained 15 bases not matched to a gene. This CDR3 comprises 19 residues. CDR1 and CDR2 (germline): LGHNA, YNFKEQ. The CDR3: CASSLDRVFTYDSGNTIYF. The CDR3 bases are TGTGCCAGCAGCCTCGACAGGGTCTTCACCTATGACTCTGGAAACACCATATATTTT.

CDR3: CASSSGHQNTEAFF. CDR3 nucleotide sequence: TGCGCCAGCAGCTCGGGACACCAGAACACTGAAGCTTTCTTT. This sequence joins TRBV5-1 and TRBJ1-1; a weak D match, TRBD1 (6 bases). The germline CDR1 and CDR2 sequences are SGHRS and YFSETQ. There are 14 residues in the CDR3. Trimming took 3 bases from V and 1 from J, leaving 10 bases between them.

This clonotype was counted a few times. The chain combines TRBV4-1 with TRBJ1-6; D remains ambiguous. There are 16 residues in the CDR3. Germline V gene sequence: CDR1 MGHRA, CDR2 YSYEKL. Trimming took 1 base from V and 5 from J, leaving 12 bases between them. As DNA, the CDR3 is TGCGCCAGCAGCCAAGGAAAAGGGCAGAATAATTCACCCCTCCACTTT. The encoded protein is CASSQGKGQNNSPLHF.

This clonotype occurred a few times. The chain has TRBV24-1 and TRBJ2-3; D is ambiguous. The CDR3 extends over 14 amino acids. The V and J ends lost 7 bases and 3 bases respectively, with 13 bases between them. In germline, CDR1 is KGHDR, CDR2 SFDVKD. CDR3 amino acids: CATSPATRTDTQYF. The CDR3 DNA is TGTGCCACCAGCCCGGCTACTCGGACAGATACGCAGTATTTT.

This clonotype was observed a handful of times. CDR3 residues: CASRRTQGKNSPLHF. In DNA form, the CDR3 reads TGTGCCAGCAGGCGAACACAGGGAAAGAATTCACCCCTCCACTTT. The chain carries TRBV3-1 and TRBJ1-6; maybe TRBD1 (6 bases). Germline CDR1 is LGHDT and CDR2 is YNNKEL (reference sequence). This CDR3 has 15 amino acids. Trimming shortened V by 6 bases and J by 7 bases, and 16 bases separated the two germline ends.

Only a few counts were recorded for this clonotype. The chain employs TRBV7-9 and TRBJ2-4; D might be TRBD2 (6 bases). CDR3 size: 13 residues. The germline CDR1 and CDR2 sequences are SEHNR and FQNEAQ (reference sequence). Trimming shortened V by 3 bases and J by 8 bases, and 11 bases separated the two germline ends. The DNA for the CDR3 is TGTGCCAGCAGCTTCGGGACGGGGGACATTCAGTACTTC. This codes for CASSFGTGDIQYF.

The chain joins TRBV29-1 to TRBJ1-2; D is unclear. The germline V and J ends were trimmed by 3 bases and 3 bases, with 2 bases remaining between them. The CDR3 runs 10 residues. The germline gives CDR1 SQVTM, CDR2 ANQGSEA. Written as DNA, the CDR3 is TGCAGCGTTGAGTACTATGGCTACACCTTC. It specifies CSVEYYGYTF.

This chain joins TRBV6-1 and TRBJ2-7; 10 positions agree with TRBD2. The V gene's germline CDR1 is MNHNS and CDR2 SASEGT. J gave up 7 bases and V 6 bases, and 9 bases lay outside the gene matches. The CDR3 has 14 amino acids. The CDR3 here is CASRGLALPDEQYF. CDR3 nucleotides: TGTGCCAGCAGGGGACTAGCGCTTCCGGATGAGCAGTACTTC.

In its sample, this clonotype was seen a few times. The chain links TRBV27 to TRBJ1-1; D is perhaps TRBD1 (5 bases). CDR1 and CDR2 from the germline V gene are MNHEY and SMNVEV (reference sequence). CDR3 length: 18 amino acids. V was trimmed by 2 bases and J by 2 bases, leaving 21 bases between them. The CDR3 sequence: CASSLVGQGVDKNTEAFF. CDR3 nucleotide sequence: TGTGCCAGCAGTTTAGTCGGGCAGGGCGTTGACAAAAACACTGAAGCTTTCTTT.

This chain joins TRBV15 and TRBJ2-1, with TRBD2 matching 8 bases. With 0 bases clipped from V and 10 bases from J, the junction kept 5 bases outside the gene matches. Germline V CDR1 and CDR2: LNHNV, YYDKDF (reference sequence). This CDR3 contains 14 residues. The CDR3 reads CATSRDTRTSEQFF. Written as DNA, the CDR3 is TGTGCCACCAGCAGAGACACACGGACTAGCGAGCAGTTCTTC.

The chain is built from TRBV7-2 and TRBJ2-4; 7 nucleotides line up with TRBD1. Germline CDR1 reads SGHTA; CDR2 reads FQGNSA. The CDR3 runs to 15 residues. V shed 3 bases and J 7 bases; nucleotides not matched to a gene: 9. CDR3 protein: CASSFSSGTENIQYF. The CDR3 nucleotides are TGTGCCAGCAGCTTCAGCTCCGGGACAGAGAACATTCAGTACTTC.

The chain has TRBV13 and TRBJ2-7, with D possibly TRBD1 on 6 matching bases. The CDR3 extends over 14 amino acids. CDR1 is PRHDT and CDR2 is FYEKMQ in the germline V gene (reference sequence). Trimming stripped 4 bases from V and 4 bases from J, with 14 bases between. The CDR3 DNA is TGTGCCAGCAGCTCGTACAGGGTAAGGTACGAGCAGTACTTC. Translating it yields CASSSYRVRYEQYF.

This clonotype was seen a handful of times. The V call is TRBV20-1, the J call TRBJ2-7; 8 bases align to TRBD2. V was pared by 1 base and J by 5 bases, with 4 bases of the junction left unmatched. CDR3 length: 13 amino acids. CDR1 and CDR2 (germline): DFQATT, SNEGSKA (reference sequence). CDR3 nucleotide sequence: TGCAGTGCTAGAGTAGGTAGCGGGAACGAGCAGTACTTC. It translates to CSARVGSGNEQYF.

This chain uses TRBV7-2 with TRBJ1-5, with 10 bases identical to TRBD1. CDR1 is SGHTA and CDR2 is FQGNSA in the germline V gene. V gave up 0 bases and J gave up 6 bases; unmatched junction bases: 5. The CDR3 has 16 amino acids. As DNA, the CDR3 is TGTGCCAGCAGCTTAGCGGGACAGGGGATATTTCAGCCCCAGCATTTT. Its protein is CASSLAGQGIFQPQHF. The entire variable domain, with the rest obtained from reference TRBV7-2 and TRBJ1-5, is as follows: GAGVSQSPSNKVTEKGKDVELRCDPISGHTALYWYRQSLGQGLEFLIYFQGNSAPDKSGLPSDRFSAERTGGSVSTLTIQRTQQEDSAVYLCASSLAGQGIFQPQHFGDGTRLSIL.

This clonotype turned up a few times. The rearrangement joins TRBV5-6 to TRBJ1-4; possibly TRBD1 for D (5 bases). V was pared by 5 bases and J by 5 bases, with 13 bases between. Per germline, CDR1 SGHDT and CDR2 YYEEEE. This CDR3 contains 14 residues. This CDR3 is CASSSDIGNEKLFF. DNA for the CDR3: TGTGCCAGCAGTTCGGACATCGGAAATGAAAAACTGTTTTTT. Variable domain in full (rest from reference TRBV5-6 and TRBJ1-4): DAGVTQSPTHLIKTRGQQVTLRCSPKSGHDTVSWYQQALGQGPQFIFQYYEEEERQRGNFPDRFSGHQFPNYSSELNVNALLLGDSALYLCASSSDIGNEKLFFGSGTQLSVL.

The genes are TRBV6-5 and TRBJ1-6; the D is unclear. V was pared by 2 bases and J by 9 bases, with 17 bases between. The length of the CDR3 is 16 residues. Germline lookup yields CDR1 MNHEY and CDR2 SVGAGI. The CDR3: CASSYKSRGRGSPLHF. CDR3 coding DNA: TGTGCCAGCAGTTACAAAAGCCGGGGTAGAGGTTCACCCCTCCACTTT.

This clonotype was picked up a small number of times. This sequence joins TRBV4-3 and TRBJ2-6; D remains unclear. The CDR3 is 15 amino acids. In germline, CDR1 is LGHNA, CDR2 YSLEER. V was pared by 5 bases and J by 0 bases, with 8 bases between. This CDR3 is CASSSSPSGANVLTF. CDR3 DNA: TGCGCCAGCAGCTCTTCTCCCTCTGGGGCCAACGTCCTGACTTTC.

CDR3 sequence: CASSLARGGDSGNTIYF. CDR3 sequence (DNA): TGCGCCAGCAGCTTGGCCCGCGGGGGCGACTCTGGAAACACCATATATTTT. The J gene is TRBJ1-3, the V gene TRBV5-1; D may be TRBD1 (6 bases). The CDR3 covers 17 residues. Trimming left V 0 bases short and J 0 bases short, with 13 bases between. CDR1 SGHRS and CDR2 YFSETQ come from the germline V gene.

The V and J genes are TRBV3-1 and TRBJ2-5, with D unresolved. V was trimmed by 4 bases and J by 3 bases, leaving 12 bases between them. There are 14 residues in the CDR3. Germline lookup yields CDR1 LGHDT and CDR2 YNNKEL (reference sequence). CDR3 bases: TGTGCCAGCAGCCCTGTTTCCATCAAAGAGACCCAGTACTTC. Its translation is CASSPVSIKETQYF.

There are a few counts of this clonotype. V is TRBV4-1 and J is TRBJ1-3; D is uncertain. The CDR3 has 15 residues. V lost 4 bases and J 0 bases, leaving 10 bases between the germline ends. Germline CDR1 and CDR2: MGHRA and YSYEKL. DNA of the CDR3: TGCGCCAGCAGCCGCGACGGAACCTCTGGAAACACCATATATTTT. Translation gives CASSRDGTSGNTIYF.

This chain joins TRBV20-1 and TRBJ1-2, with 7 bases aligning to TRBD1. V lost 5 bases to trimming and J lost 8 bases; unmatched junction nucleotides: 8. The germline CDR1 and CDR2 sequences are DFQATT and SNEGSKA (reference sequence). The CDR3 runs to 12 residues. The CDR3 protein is CSAPTGEGGYTF. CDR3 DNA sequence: TGCAGTGCTCCCACAGGGGAAGGGGGCTACACCTTC.

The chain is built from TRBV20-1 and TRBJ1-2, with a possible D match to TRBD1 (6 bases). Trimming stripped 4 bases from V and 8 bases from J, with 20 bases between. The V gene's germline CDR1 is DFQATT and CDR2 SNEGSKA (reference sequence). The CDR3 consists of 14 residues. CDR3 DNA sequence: TGCAGTGCTATTAGAAAACAGGGAGTGGAAGGCTACACCTTC. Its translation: CSAIRKQGVEGYTF.

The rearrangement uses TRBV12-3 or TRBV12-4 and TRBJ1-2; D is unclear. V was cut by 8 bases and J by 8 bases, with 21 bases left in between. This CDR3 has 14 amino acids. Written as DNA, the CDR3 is TGTGCCAGCTCTCTATCCGAGTGGGTAAGCGGCTACACCTTC. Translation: CASSLSEWVSGYTF.

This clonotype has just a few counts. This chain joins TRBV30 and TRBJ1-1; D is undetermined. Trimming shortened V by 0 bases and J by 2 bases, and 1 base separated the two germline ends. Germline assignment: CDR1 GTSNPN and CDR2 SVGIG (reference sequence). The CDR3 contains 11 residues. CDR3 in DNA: TGTGCCTGGAGTGTAAACACTGAAGCTTTCTTT. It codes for CAWSVNTEAFF.

This CDR3 is CASSLDSDFSALEGNTIYF. The CDR3, as DNA: TGTGCCAGCAGCTTGGATTCTGACTTCTCGGCCCTGGAAGGAAACACCATATATTTT. V gene TRBV5-4 combines with J gene TRBJ1-3; no firm D call. Germline CDR1 is SGHNT and CDR2 is YYREEE (reference sequence). The CDR3 spans 19 residues. V shed 0 bases and J shed 4 bases, with 23 bases lying between them.